The 15 T cell receptor beta chains reported below all come from one sample, sequenced in a study of CD8+CD57+ T cells in acquired aplastic anemia. All patients picked for sequencing had shown, by flow cytometry, an expansion of CD8+CD57+ cells. Genomic DNA provided the template from which TCR beta VDJ and CDR3 profiles were obtained. From the reads, TCRdb called clonotypes with MiXCR, one entry per CDR3 protein. The table includes about 180,000 distinct CDR3 sequences, approximately 48% detected once. The sample comprised sorted CD4+, CD8+, or CD8+CD57+ T cells (not recorded which) from PBMCs. The receptors derive from a human donor with aplastic anemia.

This clonotype has only a few counts. This chain joins TRBV2 and TRBJ2-6; D gene unclear. This CDR3 region has 14 residues. In germline, CDR1 is SNHLY, CDR2 FYNNEI. V lost 2 bases and J 2 bases, leaving 4 bases between the germline ends. The CDR3 loop is CASSERTGANVLTF. The CDR3 region has the DNA TGTGCCAGCAGTGAACGGACTGGGGCCAACGTCCTGACTTTC.

The chain combines TRBV29-1 with TRBJ2-2, with D hard to call. The germline gives CDR1 SQVTM, CDR2 ANQGSEA. Deletions cut 4 bases from V and 7 bases from J, with 7 bases between. The CDR3 spans 11 residues. In nucleotides, the CDR3 is TGCAGCGTTGTTCGGAACGGGGAGCTGTTTTTT. Its protein is CSVVRNGELFF.

This clonotype came up many times. The CDR3, as DNA: TGTGCCAGCAGCGTAGGACAGAATAATTCACCCCTCCACTTT. Amino acids: CASSVGQNNSPLHF. The chain couples TRBV7-9 to TRBJ1-6, with D perhaps matching TRBD1 (6 bases). The V and J ends lost 5 bases and 5 bases respectively, with 10 bases between them. CDR3 size: 14 residues. Germline V CDR1 and CDR2: SEHNR, FQNEAQ (reference sequence).

This clonotype occurred a few times. The chain is built from TRBV2 and TRBJ1-2, with D perhaps TRBD1 (5 bases). V gave up 4 bases and J gave up 5 bases, with 14 bases separating them. The CDR3 consists of 14 residues. Germline V CDR1 and CDR2: SNHLY, FYNNEI. The CDR3 is CASSGPQVDYGYTF. CDR3 sequence (DNA): TGTGCCAGCAGTGGCCCACAGGTTGATTATGGCTACACCTTC.

The V call is TRBV24-1, the J call TRBJ2-1; 10 bases are a match to TRBD2. V shed 5 bases and J 9 bases; nucleotides not matched to a gene: 6. Germline-derived CDR1 and CDR2 are KGHDR and SFDVKD. The length of the CDR3 is 14 residues. This chain's CDR3 is CATSAASGRSEQFF. In DNA form, the CDR3 reads TGTGCCACCAGTGCCGCTAGCGGGAGATCTGAGCAGTTCTTC.

On this clonotype: The CDR3 does not end in the conserved phenylalanine or tryptophan, so this is likely a read error. This rearrangement joins TRBV10-3 to TRBJ1-5; D is ambiguous. Looked up from germline, CDR1 is ENHRY and CDR2 is SYGVKD. V was cut by 7 bases and J by 1 base, with 11 bases left in between. This CDR3 contains 14 residues. The CDR3 reads CAITGPPSNQPQHL. The CDR3 nucleotides read TGTGCCATCACCGGACCTCCGAGCAATCAGCCCCAGCATCTT.

The sample holds many counts of this clonotype. The rearrangement links TRBV6-1 to TRBJ1-5, with D possibly being TRBD1 (6 bases). V lost 7 bases and J lost 7, with 17 bases in between. CDR1 is MNHNS, CDR2 SASEGT, per germline. This CDR3 spans 14 amino acids. CDR3 loop: CASNKDSEQQPQHF. CDR3 DNA: TGTGCCAGCAACAAGGACAGCGAGCAACAGCCCCAGCATTTT.

The gene calls are TRBV20-1 and TRBJ2-1, with TRBD2 matching 8 bases. The CDR3 has 14 residues. Per the germline V gene, CDR1 is DFQATT and CDR2 is SNEGSKA (reference sequence). Losses at the gene ends were 4 bases for V and 5 bases for J; bases not matched to a gene: 7. In nucleotides, the CDR3 is TGCAGTGCTACGTCCGGGGGGGCCCACAATGAGCAGTTCTTC. This encodes CSATSGGAHNEQFF.

The rearrangement uses TRBV2 and TRBJ2-7; a weak D match, TRBD2 (6 bases). The V gene's germline CDR1 is SNHLY and CDR2 FYNNEI. The CDR3 spans 13 residues. Trimming took 7 bases from V and 2 from J, leaving 12 bases between them. The CDR3 sequence: CASMGLPAYEQYF. The CDR3 region has the DNA TGTGCCAGCATGGGACTGCCTGCCTACGAGCAGTACTTC.

The chain uses TRBV7-3 and TRBJ2-5; maybe TRBD2 (6 bases). Trimming pared 2 bases from V and 4 bases from J, leaving 8 bases between. Germline assignment: CDR1 SGHTA and CDR2 FQGTGA. The CDR3 covers 13 residues. The CDR3, as DNA: TGTGCCAGCAGCTTAGGGCGGGGAGAGACCCAGTACTTC. Its protein is CASSLGRGETQYF.

The V gene is TRBV11-2, the J gene TRBJ1-3, with D perhaps matching TRBD1 (6 bases). The CDR3 covers 16 residues. Germline V CDR1 and CDR2: SGHAT, FQNNGV. Trimming pared 1 base from V and 4 bases from J, leaving 14 bases between. The CDR3 nucleotides are TGTGCCAGCAGCTTAGGTCGACAGGCGGGGGGAAACACCATATATTTT. Its protein product is CASSLGRQAGGNTIYF.

This clonotype was recorded many times. J is TRBJ2-3 and V is TRBV6-1, with D possibly called TRBD1 or TRBD2 (6 bases each). CDR1 and CDR2 (germline): MNHNS, SASEGT. The CDR3 has 14 amino acids. V lost 6 bases, J lost 2 bases, and 12 bases lay in between. The CDR3 DNA sequence: TGTGCCAGCAGCCTGAGGGGGGCCACAGATACGCAGTATTTT. Translating it yields CASSLRGATDTQYF.

The chain recombines TRBV20-1 with TRBJ2-7; D possibly corresponds to TRBD2 (6 bases). Trimming pared 3 bases from V and 9 bases from J, leaving 12 bases between. CDR3 length equals 11 residues. Germline assignment: CDR1 DFQATT and CDR2 SNEGSKA (reference sequence). The CDR3 loop is CSASLPGGQYF. In DNA form, the CDR3 reads TGCAGTGCTAGCCTCCCCGGGGGGCAGTACTTC.

This chain joins TRBV15 and TRBJ2-3; unclear D gene. V lost 1 base and J lost 2, with 4 bases in between. This CDR3 contains 13 residues. Germline CDR1 LNHNV, CDR2 YYDKDF (reference sequence). CDR3 amino acids: CATSRVLTDTQYF. CDR3 nucleotides: TGTGCCACCAGCAGAGTTCTCACAGATACGCAGTATTTT.

The V gene is TRBV10-3, the J gene TRBJ2-3, with D unclear. The CDR3 has 15 amino acids. V was cut by 0 bases and J by 0 bases, with 7 bases left in between. The V gene's germline CDR1 is ENHRY and CDR2 SYGVKD. For the CDR3, the DNA is TGTGCCATCAGTGAGTCGTGGGGTAGCACAGATACGCAGTATTTT. It specifies CAISESWGSTDTQYF.